Listed here are 17 T cell receptor beta chains from one sample, sequenced in a study of OX40 agonist ivuxolimab in advanced cancers. Method: immunoSEQ multiplex PCR; TCRdb's copy keeps in-frame clones and lacks some. The table shows around 92,000 clones, with roughly 94% occurring only once. The sample consisted of CD4+ or CD8+ T cells sorted from blood, taken in a trial of the OX40 agonist ivuxolimab. These receptors all come from an adult with an advanced solid tumor such as melanoma, head and neck, liver or kidney cancer.

V usage is TRBV5-1 and J usage is TRBJ1-2; no reliable D call. The CDR3 sequence is 13 residues long. The V and J ends lost 7 bases and 4 bases respectively, with 14 bases between them. Germline V gene sequence: CDR1 SGHRS, CDR2 YFSETQ. The CDR3 loop reads CASAYSDPYGYTF. CDR3 nucleotide sequence: TGCGCCAGCGCTTATTCCGACCCCTATGGCTACACCTTC. Supplemented by reference TRBV5-1 and TRBJ1-2, the full variable domain reads KAGVTQTPRYLIKTRGQQVTLSCSPISGHRSVSWYQQTPGQGLQFLFEYFSETQRNKGNFPGRFSGRQFSNSRSEMNVSTLELGDSALYLCASAYSDPYGYTFGSGTRLTVV.

CDR3 region: CASSLQRNYGYTF. The DNA of the CDR3 is TGTGCCAGTAGCCTACAGCGAAACTATGGCTACACCTTC. This chain connects TRBV19 to TRBJ1-2; D is ambiguous. The CDR3 spans 13 residues. Trimming shortened V by 6 bases and J by 2 bases, and 10 bases separated the two germline ends. CDR1 is LNHDA and CDR2 is SQIVND in the germline V gene (reference sequence).

The CDR3 sequence is CASSGLQETQYF. DNA of the CDR3: TGTGCCAGCAGCGGCCTCCAAGAGACCCAGTACTTC. This chain joins TRBV5-4 and TRBJ2-5, with D unclear. This CDR3 region has 12 residues. The ends were cut back, 4 bases at V and 1 base at J, with 5 bases in the middle. The V gene's germline CDR1 is SGHNT and CDR2 YYREEE (reference sequence).

The V call is TRBV2, the J call TRBJ2-7; TRBD2 is a possible D gene (5 bases). Germline CDR1 and CDR2: SNHLY and FYNNEI. The CDR3 runs to 16 residues. The V gene lost 0 bases and the J gene lost 5 bases, with 17 bases spanning the gap. The CDR3 coding sequence is TGTGCCAGCAGTGAAGCTGCTATTTTCCTCGGGGACGAGCAGTACTTC. This sequence encodes CASSEAAIFLGDEQYF.

The rearrangement links TRBV7-8 to TRBJ2-7; 10 bases are shared with TRBD2. Unmatched junction bases numbered 10, after V lost 1 base and J lost 7 bases. CDR1 and CDR2 (germline): SGHVS, FQNEAQ. CDR3 length: 16 residues. CDR3 nucleotide sequence: TGTGCCAGCAGCTTAGGTCCTAGCGGGGGACGAGGGGAGCAGTACTTC. It translates to CASSLGPSGGRGEQYF.

The V gene is TRBV6-6, the J gene TRBJ2-7, with D tentatively TRBD2 (6 bases). Trimming removed 2 bases at V and 4 bases at J, with 9 bases between. This CDR3 comprises 13 residues. Germline-derived CDR1 and CDR2 are MNHNY and SVGAGI (reference sequence). The CDR3 DNA follows: TGTGCCAGCAGTTACGGGGGGAGGTACGAGCAGTACTTC. Translating it yields CASSYGGRYEQYF.

The chain couples TRBV19 to TRBJ1-1; D gene uncertain. Germline CDR1 reads LNHDA; CDR2 reads SQIVND (reference sequence). V lost 7 bases and J 0 bases, leaving 6 bases between the germline ends. This CDR3 has 12 amino acids. In DNA, the CDR3 is TGTGCCAGTACGGGGTTGAACACTGAAGCTTTCTTT. Its translation: CASTGLNTEAFF.

The chain links TRBV2 to TRBJ2-5; unclear D gene. Trimming shortened V by 0 bases and J by 2 bases, and 4 bases separated the two germline ends. The CDR3 loop spans 13 amino acids. Germline CDR1 is SNHLY and CDR2 is FYNNEI. CDR3 in amino acids: CASSEAFQETQYF. The DNA of the CDR3 is TGTGCCAGCAGTGAAGCCTTTCAAGAGACCCAGTACTTC. Filled out from reference TRBV2 and TRBJ2-5, the complete variable domain reads EPEVTQTPSHQVTQMGQEVILRCVPISNHLYFYWYRQILGQKVEFLVSFYNNEISEKSEIFDDQFSVERPDGSNFTLKIRSTKLEDSAMYFCASSEAFQETQYFGPGTRLLVL.

The V and J genes are TRBV6-6 and TRBJ1-1; D is unclear. The CDR3 length is 13 residues. In germline, CDR1 is MNHNY, CDR2 SVGAGI (reference sequence). V gave up 7 bases and J gave up 8 bases, with 17 bases separating them. The CDR3 nucleotides read TGTGCCAGCATGGTAACGTCTGGCCGGGAAGCTTTCTTT. It is translated as CASMVTSGREAFF.

The chain combines TRBV5-6 with TRBJ2-7, with a tentative D call TRBD1 (5 bases). V was cut by 0 bases and J by 2 bases, with 9 bases left in between. This CDR3 has 14 amino acids. The germline gives CDR1 SGHDT, CDR2 YYEEEE. DNA for the CDR3: TGTGCCAGCAGCTTGGGGACACAAACCTACGAGCAGTACTTC. Translated: CASSLGTQTYEQYF.

The rearrangement joins TRBV12-2 to TRBJ2-7. TRBV12-2 is listed as a pseudogene. CDR3 length equals 12 residues. The CDR3 DNA reads as TGTGCAAGTCGGGACCTCCCCTACGAGCAGTACTTC. Protein product: CASRDLPYEQYF.

This chain uses TRBV7-9 with TRBJ2-2, with D unclear. V lost 9 bases, J lost 0 bases, and 14 bases lay in between. The CDR3 covers 15 residues. The germline CDR1 and CDR2 sequences are SEHNR and FQNEAQ (reference sequence). As DNA, the CDR3 is TGTGCCAGTGGCCCACAGATGGCGAACACCGGGGAGCTGTTTTTT. Translated: CASGPQMANTGELFF. Supplemented by reference TRBV7-9 and TRBJ2-2, the full variable domain reads DTGVSQNPRHKITKRGQNVTFRCDPISEHNRLYWYRQTLGQGPEFLTYFQNEAQLEKSRLLSDRFSAERPKGSFSTLEIQRTEQGDSAMYLCASGPQMANTGELFFGEGSRLTVL.

This clone was counted once. The chain has TRBV27 and TRBJ2-3; D not certain. The CDR3 consists of 12 residues. Trimming stripped 6 bases from V and 2 bases from J, with 6 bases between. Germline lookup yields CDR1 MNHEY and CDR2 SMNVEV (reference sequence). CDR3 sequence (DNA): TGTGCCAGCAGGCGCTCCACAGATACGCAGTATTTT. This codes for CASRRSTDTQYF.

The chain carries TRBV15 and TRBJ2-7; D uncertain. Trimming took off 5 bases at V and 4 bases at J, with 9 bases between the two ends. CDR3 length equals 12 residues. The germline CDR1 and CDR2 sequences are LNHNV and YYDKDF (reference sequence). The CDR3 sequence is CATSLGMYEQYF. The CDR3 bases are TGTGCCACCAGCTTAGGGATGTACGAGCAGTACTTC.

The rearrangement links TRBV28 to TRBJ2-4; 8 nucleotides agree with TRBD2. Germline CDR1 and CDR2: MDHEN and SYDVKM. There are 18 residues in the CDR3. V trimming: 6 bases; J trimming: 2 bases; junction bases outside the gene matches: 15. CDR3 sequence (DNA): TGTGCCAGCAGAATAAGCGGGAGAGGAGGGGAGACCAAAAACATTCAGTACTTC. Its translation is CASRISGRGGETKNIQYF.

The genes are TRBV18 and TRBJ1-1, with D tentatively TRBD1 (5 bases). V lost 3 bases, J lost 10 bases, and 9 bases lay in between. Germline V gene sequence: CDR1 KGHSH, CDR2 LQKENI. The CDR3 is 11 residues long. As DNA, the CDR3 is TGTGCCAGCTCACCGGGGGATGGAGCTTTCTTT. Protein product: CASSPGDGAFF.

The V gene is TRBV5-8, the J gene TRBJ1-1; D ambiguous. This CDR3 comprises 15 residues. Trimming stripped 0 bases from V and 0 bases from J, with 9 bases between. Looked up from germline, CDR1 is SGHTS and CDR2 is YDEGEE. The CDR3 DNA reads as TGTGCCAGCAGCTTGGATCCCGGTATGAACACTGAAGCTTTCTTT. Protein: CASSLDPGMNTEAFF.